These 18 T cell receptor beta chains originate from one sample sequenced in a study of shared clonotypes between healthy human individuals. TCRdb keeps only in-frame clones here, not all; method: immunoSEQ multiplex PCR. Among about 330,000 clones listed, over 65% were seen once. What was sequenced was memory CD4+ T cells sorted from blood. The subset was: CD45RA-negative fraction. The receptors stem from a young man in good health.

The chain couples TRBV7-8 to TRBJ2-7; D perhaps matches TRBD1 (5 bases). Germline CDR1 and CDR2: SGHVS and FQNEAQ. CDR3 length: 14 amino acids. V shed 7 bases and J shed 4 bases, with 17 bases lying between them. The CDR3 sequence is CASTFQGNRYEQYF. Here the CDR3 DNA reads TGTGCCAGCACTTTCCAGGGAAATAGGTACGAGCAGTACTTC.

This clone was counted a few times. The chain links TRBV6-1 to TRBJ2-1; 7 nucleotides match TRBD2. Germline assignment: CDR1 MNHNS and CDR2 SASEGT. The CDR3 runs 15 residues. V shed 1 base, J shed 10 bases, and the junction held 10 bases outside the gene matches. CDR3 coding DNA: TGTGCCAGCAGTGAAGTGGCGGGAGCCCTGGGGGAGCAGTTCTTC. Translating it yields CASSEVAGALGEQFF.

CDR3 sequence reads: CASSTQPGQTYEQYF. CDR3 in DNA: TGTGCCAGCAGCACACAACCGGGACAGACCTACGAGCAGTACTTC. The gene calls are TRBV27 and TRBJ2-7, with 7 bases fitting TRBD1. V gave up 6 bases and J gave up 2 bases; unmatched junction bases: 10. The CDR3 is 15 residues long. Germline V gene sequence: CDR1 MNHEY, CDR2 SMNVEV (reference sequence).

This clone was observed at least ten times. The identical CDR3 is also encoded by other nucleotide sequences in the sample. The genes are TRBV2 and TRBJ2-5; perhaps TRBD1 as D (5 bases). The germline gives CDR1 SNHLY, CDR2 FYNNEI. V lost 5 bases, J lost 3 bases, and 7 bases lay in between. The CDR3 loop spans 12 amino acids. CDR3 protein: CASSLTEETQYF. The CDR3 DNA reads as TGTGCCAGCAGTTTGACAGAAGAGACCCAGTACTTC.

The sample holds a few counts of this clone. At one end, the junction sequence differs from germline, possibly due to a read error. Here the CDR3 DNA reads TGTGCCAGCAGTGAATCCACCCTCCGCGGGACCGACTTC. Its translation: CASSESTLRGTDF. This chain uses TRBV6-1 with TRBJ2-5; perhaps TRBD2 as D (6 bases). The germline V gene has CDR1 MNHNS and CDR2 SASEGT. CDR3 length: 13 residues.

The V call is TRBV7-2, the J call TRBJ1-6; D gene ambiguous. The CDR3 extends over 15 amino acids. Germline CDR1 SGHTA, CDR2 FQGNSA. V was shortened by 7 bases and J by 0 bases, with 10 bases between the two germline ends. The CDR3 DNA reads as TGTGCCAGCAACATTGCGGCCTCCTATAATTCACCCCTCCACTTT. It encodes CASNIAASYNSPLHF.

The V gene is TRBV2, the J gene TRBJ2-6; TRBD1 agrees at 8 bases. The CDR3 totals 16 residues. Germline CDR1 reads SNHLY; CDR2 reads FYNNEI. V shed 7 bases and J 1 base; nucleotides not matched to a gene: 6. Here the CDR3 DNA reads TGTGCCAGCAATAGACAGGGGCCGTCTGGGGCCAACGTCCTGACTTTC. Translation: CASNRQGPSGANVLTF.

This clone was detected a few times. V is TRBV6-5 and J is TRBJ2-7; 7 positions match TRBD2. The junction had 5 bases not matched to a gene; V was cut back by 0 bases and J by 3 bases. Germline CDR1 MNHEY, CDR2 SVGAGI. The CDR3 runs 15 residues. The CDR3, as DNA: TGTGCCAGCAGTTACTCCCGGGACTACTTCTACGAGCAGTACTTC. Protein: CASSYSRDYFYEQYF.

The chain employs TRBV7-8 and TRBJ2-3; 12 nucleotides match TRBD2. CDR1 and CDR2 (germline): SGHVS, FQNEAQ. Trimming removed 5 bases from V and 1 base from J; junction bases left unmatched: 4. This CDR3 is 16 amino acids long. For the CDR3, the DNA is TGTGCCAGCAGCCTCCTAGCGGGAGGGGGCACAGATACGCAGTATTTT. Its protein is CASSLLAGGGTDTQYF.

V gene TRBV25-1 combines with J gene TRBJ2-7, with 10 nucleotides matching TRBD2. With V trimmed by 5 bases and J by 5 bases, 6 bases remained unmatched. The CDR3 totals 14 residues. Germline CDR1 is MGHDK and CDR2 is SYGVNS. The DNA for the CDR3 is TGTGCCAGCAGTCACCATAGCGGGAGGAACGAGCAGTACTTC. Residues: CASSHHSGRNEQYF.

This clone was detected ten times or more. J is TRBJ1-2 and V is TRBV5-5; TRBD1 matches at 9 bases. Per germline, CDR1 SGHKS and CDR2 YYEKEE (reference sequence). The junction had 5 bases not matched to a gene; V was cut back by 0 bases and J by 8 bases. The CDR3 runs to 14 residues. CDR3 residues: CASSLAGQGLGYTF. In DNA form, the CDR3 reads TGTGCCAGCAGCTTGGCGGGACAGGGTCTCGGCTACACCTTC.

Only one count was recorded for this clone. A read error is the likely source, as a far larger clone sits one nucleotide away. V gene TRBV7-9 combines with J gene TRBJ2-2; TRBD1 agrees at 7 bases. The V and J ends lost 3 bases and 4 bases, in that order; junction bases with no gene match: 11. The CDR3 spans 17 residues. The V gene's germline CDR1 is SEHNR and CDR2 FQNEAQ (reference sequence). The CDR3 here is CASSFSRGAGGTGELFF. In nucleotides, the CDR3 is TGTGCCAGCAGCTTTAGCAGGGGAGCAGGGGGCACCGGGGAGCTGTTTTTT.

This clone was observed a handful of times. J is TRBJ1-5 and V is TRBV29-1; D possibly corresponds to TRBD1 (6 bases). The V gene lost 4 bases and the J gene lost 2 bases, with 6 bases spanning the gap. CDR1 is SQVTM, CDR2 ANQGSEA, per germline. The CDR3 is made up of 12 amino acids. CDR3: CSVAGGNQPQHF. The CDR3 bases are TGCAGCGTTGCAGGGGGCAATCAGCCCCAGCATTTT.

The chain combines TRBV30 with TRBJ1-4; D is unresolved. Trimming shortened V by 3 bases and J by 7 bases, and 9 bases separated the two germline ends. The CDR3 consists of 12 residues. Germline V gives CDR1 GTSNPN, CDR2 SVGIG (reference sequence). The CDR3 DNA reads as TGTGCCTGGAGAAAAGGAGGTGAAAAACTGTTTTTT. It is translated as CAWRKGGEKLFF.

The chain links TRBV10-1 to TRBJ1-4; D perhaps matches TRBD1 (5 bases). Looked up from germline, CDR1 is WNHNN and CDR2 is SYGVQD (reference sequence). V shed 8 bases and J shed 0 bases, with 22 bases lying between them. CDR3 length: 18 amino acids. CDR3 DNA sequence: TGCGCCAGCGTGCGGGGGACCGGTTTGGTTGCAACTAATGAAAAACTGTTTTTT. Translated: CASVRGTGLVATNEKLFF.

The J gene is TRBJ1-2, the V gene TRBV5-4; D ambiguous. The germline CDR1 and CDR2 sequences are SGHNT and YYREEE (reference sequence). This CDR3 has 14 residues. V lost 5 bases to trimming and J lost 7 bases, with 18 bases between them. The CDR3 sequence: CASSPDGHTSGYTF. CDR3 nucleotide sequence: TGTGCCAGCAGTCCCGACGGGCACACGTCTGGCTACACCTTC.

The chain links TRBV7-2 to TRBJ2-7; D unresolved. Trimming removed 5 bases at V and 4 bases at J, with 12 bases between. Germline V gives CDR1 SGHTA, CDR2 FQGNSA. The CDR3 totals 13 residues. The CDR3 DNA sequence: TGTGCCAGCAGCCCAGACGGCTGGTACGAGCAGTACTTC. Its translation: CASSPDGWYEQYF.

The chain recombines TRBV27 with TRBJ1-1; D gene unclear. The CDR3 is 12 residues long. Trimming removed 6 bases at V and 6 bases at J, with 11 bases between. Germline loops: CDR1 MNHEY, CDR2 SMNVEV (reference sequence). CDR3 residues: CASSRGSSEAFF. The CDR3, as DNA: TGTGCCAGCAGCCGAGGGTCCTCTGAAGCTTTCTTT.